The source of this T cell receptor beta chain is a study of OX40 agonist ivuxolimab in advanced cancers. Looking at the study overall: Ivuxolimab doses were 0.01, 0.1, 0.3, 1.5, 3 or 10 mg/kg every 2 weeks.

Clones were sequenced by immunoSEQ multiplex PCR, and TCRdb holds only the in-frame ones, with some missing. The data hold 96,000 or so clones, with about 84% observed a single time. The CDR3 runs 14 residues. This sequence originates from an adult with an advanced solid tumor such as melanoma, head and neck, liver or kidney cancer. Sequencing was performed on CD4+ or CD8+ T cells sorted from blood, taken in a trial of the OX40 agonist ivuxolimab. The V call is TRBV1, the J call TRBJ1-1. TRBV1 is termed a pseudogene. The CDR3, as DNA: TGCACCAGCAGCCAATCCGGGACCAACACTGAAGCTTTCTTT. Protein: CTSSQSGTNTEAFF.